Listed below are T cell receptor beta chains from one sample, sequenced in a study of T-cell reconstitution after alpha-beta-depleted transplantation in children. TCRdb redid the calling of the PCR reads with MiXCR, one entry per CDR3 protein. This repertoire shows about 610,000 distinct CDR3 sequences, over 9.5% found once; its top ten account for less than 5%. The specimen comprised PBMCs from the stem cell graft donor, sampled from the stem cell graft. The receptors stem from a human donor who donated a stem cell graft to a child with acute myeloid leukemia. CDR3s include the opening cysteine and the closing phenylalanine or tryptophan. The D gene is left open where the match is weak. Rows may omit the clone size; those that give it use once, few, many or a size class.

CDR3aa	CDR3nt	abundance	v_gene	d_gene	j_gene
CAISPRAGADEQFF	TGTGCCATCAGTCCTCGAGCGGGAGCGGATGAGCAGTTCTTC	many	TRBV10-3	TRBD2	TRBJ2-1
CASRQSLTDTQYF	TGCGCCAGCCGACAGAGCCTCACAGATACGCAGTATTTT	few	TRBV5-1	NA	TRBJ2-3
CASSERTSGEVYEQYF	TGCGCCAGCAGCGAAAGGACTAGCGGAGAAGTCTACGAGCAGTACTTC	many	TRBV4-3	TRBD2	TRBJ2-7
CASGPGLASNEQFF	TGTGCCAGCGGACCGGGACTAGCTTCCAATGAGCAGTTCTTC	many	TRBV27	TRBD2	TRBJ2-1
CASSYDRAGDGYTF	TGTGCCAGCAGTTACGACAGGGCAGGGGACGGCTACACCTTC	many	TRBV6-5	TRBD1	TRBJ1-2
CASSSPAIAGVPNEQFF	TGTGCCAGCAGTTCGCCAGCAATAGCGGGAGTTCCCAATGAGCAGTTCTTC	NA	TRBV12-3/TRBV12-4	TRBD2	TRBJ2-1
CSVEPRLGKGYNEQFF	TGCAGCGTTGAACCGCGACTAGGAAAAGGCTACAATGAGCAGTTCTTC	few	TRBV29-1	NA	TRBJ2-1
CASSGNTANTEAFF	TGCGCCAGCAGCGGAAATACAGCTAACACTGAAGCTTTCTTT	few	TRBV5-1	NA	TRBJ1-1
CASSPQGYTGELFF	TGTGCCAGCAGTCCACAGGGGTACACCGGGGAGCTGTTTTTT	many	TRBV12-3/TRBV12-4	TRBD1	TRBJ2-2
CASSYEGVWGEAFF	TGTGCCAGCAGTTACGAAGGCGTGTGGGGTGAAGCTTTCTTT	many	TRBV6-2/TRBV6-3	NA	TRBJ1-1
CASSLASGYYNEQFF	TGTGCCAGCAGTTTAGCTAGCGGCTACTACAATGAGCAGTTCTTC	many	TRBV12-3/TRBV12-4	NA	TRBJ2-1
CASSLDRGHNEQFF	TGTGCCAGCAGCCTCGACAGGGGGCACAATGAGCAGTTCTTC	few	TRBV7-2	TRBD1	TRBJ2-1
CASSSGSSYNEQFF	TGTGCCAGCAGTTCTGGGAGCTCCTACAATGAGCAGTTCTTC	many	TRBV12-3/TRBV12-4	NA	TRBJ2-1
CASSSWLGSSSGRANEQFF	TGTGCCAGCAGTTCGTGGTTAGGGTCCTCGAGCGGGAGGGCCAATGAGCAGTTCTTC	NA	TRBV2	TRBD2	TRBJ2-1
CASGPGLAGGGGNEQFF	TGTGCTAGTGGTCCGGGACTAGCGGGAGGAGGAGGGAATGAGCAGTTCTTC	NA	TRBV12-5	TRBD2	TRBJ2-1
CAWSVSRGLTEAFF	TGTGCCTGGAGTGTGTCCAGGGGGCTCACTGAAGCTTTCTTT	NA	TRBV30	TRBD1	TRBJ1-1
CSAIEAGLDTQYF	TGCAGTGCTATAGAAGCGGGGCTAGATACGCAGTATTTT	few	TRBV20-1	TRBD2	TRBJ2-3
CASSQDIKLAGVGSSYEQYF	TGTGCCAGCAGCCAAGATATAAAGCTAGCGGGAGTTGGTAGCTCCTACGAGCAGTACTTC	few	TRBV4-2	TRBD2	TRBJ2-7
CASSLIAGGGYGYTF	TGTGCCAGCAGCTTAATCGCAGGGGGTGGCTATGGCTACACCTTC	few	TRBV11-2	TRBD1	TRBJ1-2
CASSSRTATNTGELFF	TGTGCCAGCAGCTCGCGGACCGCGACGAACACCGGGGAGCTGTTTTTT	few	TRBV7-2	NA	TRBJ2-2
CASSLPTGYGNTGELFF	TGTGCCAGCAGCTTGCCTACAGGGTACGGGAACACCGGGGAGCTGTTTTTT	many	TRBV7-9	NA	TRBJ2-2
CASSFTKVPGVRQYF	TGTGCCAGCAGCTTTACGAAGGTACCTGGGGTAAGGCAGTATTTT	NA	TRBV7-3	NA	TRBJ2-3
CASSLLVHSYNEQFF	TGTGCCAGCAGCTTACTGGTCCACTCCTACAATGAGCAGTTCTTC	NA	TRBV7-6	NA	TRBJ2-1
CASSRAGTREQFF	TGTGCCAGCTCCCGAGCGGGGACTAGAGAGCAGTTCTTC	few	TRBV18	TRBD2	TRBJ2-1
CAIPWIGTSGQETQYF	TGTGCCATCCCGTGGATAGGGACTAGCGGACAAGAGACCCAGTACTTC	NA	TRBV14	TRBD2	TRBJ2-5
CASSLTRASGANVLTF	TGTGCCAGCAGTTTAACACGGGCCTCTGGGGCCAACGTCCTGACTTTC	few	TRBV27	NA	TRBJ2-6
CASSFEADFEQFF	TGTGCCAGCAGCTTCGAGGCCGATTTTGAGCAGTTCTTC	NA	TRBV7-8	NA	TRBJ2-1
CASSPIGAVYGYTF	TGTGCCAGCAGCCCCATTGGCGCAGTCTATGGCTACACCTTC	few	TRBV28	NA	TRBJ1-2